A selection of T cell receptor beta chains follows, all from one sample in a study of T cell changes during pregnancy in multiple sclerosis. Libraries were prepared by immunoSEQ multiplex PCR; TCRdb keeps only in-frame clonotypes and omits some of them. The sample lists about 30,000 clones; approximately 91% were seen once. The source material was peripheral blood, sampled in the second trimester of pregnancy. These receptors were taken from a female donor in good health, enrolled as a control in a pregnancy study. Each CDR3 is given with its conserved first and last residue. A D gene is named only where the DNA matches it firmly. Some rows mark clone size as missing; the rest say once, few, many or name a class of expanded clone.

J,D,size,V,CDR3,DNA
TRBJ2-7,-,-,TRBV15,CATSRERGGAYEQYF,TGTGCCACCAGCAGAGAAAGGGGGGGGGCCTACGAGCAGTACTTC
TRBJ2-7,-,-,TRBV28,CASSTGPPSGEQYF,TGTGCCAGCAGTACAGGGCCCCCATCGGGCGAGCAGTACTTC
TRBJ2-5,TRBD1,-,TRBV10-3,CAISVTGGETQYF,TGTGCCATCAGTGTGACAGGGGGGGAGACCCAGTACTTC
TRBJ2-4,TRBD2,-,TRBV29-1,CSVLLGGKNIQYF,TGCAGCGTTCTTTTGGGGGGGAAAAACATTCAGTACTTC
TRBJ2-5,TRBD2,once,TRBV29-1,CSAGAGTSGEETQYF,TGCAGCGCGGGGGCCGGGACTAGCGGAGAAGAGACCCAGTACTTC
TRBJ2-5,-,-,TRBV5-4,CASSLSLPGRQETQYF,TGTGCCAGCAGCTTGAGCCTCCCAGGAAGACAAGAGACCCAGTACTTC
TRBJ2-5,-,-,TRBV7-9,CASSAIKGGPGTQYF,TGTGCCAGCAGTGCCATCAAGGGAGGTCCGGGAACCCAGTACTTC
TRBJ2-7,TRBD1,-,TRBV16,CASSQGTGGYEQYF,TGTGCCAGCAGCCAAGGGACAGGGGGCTACGAGCAGTACTTC
TRBJ1-1,-,few,TRBV18,CASSLTEEARAFF,TGTGCCAGCTCACTTACTGAGGAGGCGAGAGCTTTCTTT
TRBJ1-1,-,few,TRBV5-4,CASSAGQSGTEAFF,TGTGCCAGCTCGGCGGGTCAGTCGGGCACTGAAGCTTTCTTT
TRBJ1-6,-,once,TRBV7-2,CASSSPEANSPLHF,TGTGCCAGCAGCTCCCCTGAGGCAAATTCACCCCTCCACTTT
TRBJ2-3,TRBD2,-,TRBV7-3,CASSSYPPPGLAGGTDTQYF,TGTGCCAGCAGCTCTTACCCCCCCCCGGGACTAGCGGGGGGAACAGATACGCAGTATTTT
TRBJ2-2,TRBD2,-,TRBV15,CATSRDGRVTGELFF,TGTGCCACCAGCAGAGATGGGAGGGTCACCGGGGAGCTGTTTTTT
TRBJ1-6,-,-,TRBV19,CASSPRSQSPLHF,TGTGCCAGTAGTCCACGGTCTCAATCACCCCTCCACTTT
TRBJ1-2,TRBD1,-,TRBV29-1,CSVGTGDKEGYTF,TGCAGCGTTGGGACAGGGGACAAGGAAGGCTACACCTTC
TRBJ2-3,TRBD2,-,TRBV7-6,CASSQSGGGTDTQYF,TGTGCCAGCAGTCAGTCGGGGGGGGGCACAGATACGCAGTATTTT
TRBJ1-2,TRBD1,-,TRBV9,CASSVGEGGALGGYTF,TGTGCCAGCAGCGTCGGGGAAGGGGGCGCCCTGGGCGGCTACACCTTC
TRBJ1-2,-,few,TRBV6-1,CATKSLGSGYGYTF,TGTGCCACCAAATCTCTCGGGTCTGGCTATGGCTACACCTTC
TRBJ2-7,-,few,TRBV27,CASSSSYEQYF,TGTGCCAGCAGTTCTTCCTACGAGCAGTACTTC
TRBJ2-1,TRBD2,-,TRBV5-1,CASSLGPLGGGSYNEQFF,TGCGCCAGCAGCTTGGGGCCTCTGGGCGGGGGCTCCTACAATGAGCAGTTCTTC
TRBJ2-2,TRBD1,-,TRBV7-9,CASSLVQGAAGELFF,TGTGCCAGCAGCTTAGTTCAGGGGGCAGCCGGGGAGCTGTTTTTT
TRBJ2-5,TRBD1,-,TRBV9,CASSVTGQGGETQYF,TGTGCCAGCAGCGTGACGGGACAGGGGGGGGAGACCCAGTACTTC
TRBJ1-1,TRBD1,few,TRBV4-1,CASSQGEGQGYAEAFF,TGCGCCAGCAGCCAAGGGGAGGGACAGGGGTATGCTGAAGCTTTCTTT
TRBJ2-7,-,-,TRBV21-1,CASSKSGLAGLSSYEQYF,TGTGCCAGCAGCAAGTCGGGACTAGCGGGACTTAGCTCCTACGAGCAGTACTTC
TRBJ1-2,-,-,TRBV30,CACEGRGSSGYTF,TGTGCCTGTGAGGGCAGGGGATCGTCTGGCTACACCTTC
TRBJ2-1,TRBD2,-,TRBV30,CAWSGTRHEQFF,TGTGCCTGGAGTGGGACTAGGCATGAGCAGTTCTTC
TRBJ2-6,TRBD1,-,TRBV28,CASSRYRQGPGANVLTF,TGTGCCAGCAGCCGTTATAGACAGGGACCCGGGGCCAACGTCCTGACTTTC
TRBJ1-1,-,-,TRBV11-2,CASSLRGGRTEAFF,TGTGCCAGCAGCTTACGGGGGGGCAGGACTGAAGCTTTCTTT
TRBJ2-5,TRBD2,-,TRBV30,CAWSALLAGGGTQYF,TGTGCCTGGTCCGCCCTACTAGCGGGAGGAGGGACCCAGTACTTC
TRBJ2-1,TRBD1,-,TRBV6-1,CASSAGDRVYYNEQFF,TGTGCCAGCAGTGCCGGGGACAGGGTCTACTACAATGAGCAGTTCTTC
TRBJ1-2,-,-,TRBV5-1,CASSSGNYGYTF,TGCGCCAGCAGCTCAGGGAACTATGGCTACACCTTC
TRBJ2-7,TRBD2,-,TRBV4-1,CASSQISGRVPYEQYF,TGCGCCAGCAGCCAGATTAGCGGGAGGGTTCCATACGAGCAGTACTTC
TRBJ1-4,-,-,TRBV28,CASSLDSATNEKLFF,TGTGCCAGCAGTTTGGACAGTGCAACTAATGAAAAACTGTTTTTT
TRBJ2-1,TRBD2,once,TRBV10-1,CASSDSGTSGRGEQFF,TGCGCCAGCAGTGACTCCGGGACTAGCGGGAGGGGTGAGCAGTTCTTC
TRBJ1-6,-,-,TRBV30,CAWSSGGQSDNSPLHF,TGTGCCTGGAGCTCCGGCGGGCAGTCCGATAATTCACCCCTCCACTTT
TRBJ2-1,TRBD2,-,TRBV5-1,CASSLAGGGGFNEQFF,TGCGCCAGCAGCTTGGCGGGCGGGGGGGGTTTCAATGAGCAGTTCTTC
TRBJ2-1,-,-,TRBV14,CASSQEKGQAWVSYNEQFF,TGTGCCAGCAGCCAAGAAAAGGGGCAAGCGTGGGTCTCCTACAATGAGCAGTTCTTC
TRBJ1-3,-,-,TRBV30,CAWRQVGNTIYF,TGTGCCTGGAGGCAGGTTGGAAACACCATATATTTT
TRBJ1-6,-,-,TRBV5-6,CAAYRSNSPLHF,TGTGCCGCATACAGGAGTAATTCACCCCTCCACTTT
TRBJ2-7,-,-,TRBV28,CASSSHKGRATIYEQYF,TGTGCCAGCAGTTCTCACAAGGGCAGGGCCACAATCTACGAGCAGTACTTC
TRBJ1-2,TRBD1,-,TRBV27,CASSQNRGYGYTF,TGTGCCAGCAGCCAAAACAGGGGGTATGGCTACACCTTC
TRBJ1-2,-,-,TRBV13,CASSQGRGADGYTF,TGTGCCAGCAGCCAAGGTCGGGGGGCGGACGGCTACACCTTC
TRBJ1-2,-,once,TRBV14,CASSQDHRKSYGYTF,TGTGCCAGCAGCCAAGATCACAGGAAGAGTTATGGCTACACCTTC
TRBJ2-7,-,-,TRBV6-4,CASNSSRRGGRCTYEQYF,TGTGCCAGCAACTCTTCCCGGAGAGGCGGCCGCTGCACCTACGAGCAGTACTTC
TRBJ2-7,TRBD1,-,TRBV9,CASSSKDRAYEQYF,TGTGCCAGCAGCTCAAAGGACAGGGCCTACGAGCAGTACTTC
TRBJ1-2,TRBD1,-,TRBV28,CASSWTTGIVYTF,TGTGCCAGCAGTTGGACGACAGGGATTGTCTACACCTTC
TRBJ2-7,TRBD2,-,TRBV4-3,CASSHRTSGGPTFYEQYF,TGCGCCAGCAGCCACCGGACTAGCGGGGGACCTACTTTCTACGAGCAGTACTTC
TRBJ2-1,TRBD2,-,TRBV9,CASSAAGTRNNEQFF,TGTGCCAGCAGCGCAGCCGGGACTAGGAATAATGAGCAGTTCTTC
TRBJ1-2,TRBD1,-,TRBV5-1,CASSAGTGSNYGYTF,TGCGCCAGCAGCGCGGGGACAGGATCTAACTATGGCTACACCTTC
TRBJ1-2,TRBD1,-,TRBV4-3,CASSPRNRGPHGYTF,TGCGCCAGCAGCCCAAGGAACAGGGGGCCCCATGGCTACACCTTC
TRBJ2-1,-,-,TRBV6-4,CASSERDGYNEQFF,TGTGCCAGCAGTGAGCGGGATGGCTACAATGAGCAGTTCTTC
TRBJ2-1,-,once,TRBV7-9,CASSRDSSSYNEQFF,TGTGCCAGCAGTCGAGACTCGAGCTCCTACAATGAGCAGTTCTTC
TRBJ2-7,TRBD1,-,TRBV6-1,CASSEAMGQTYEQYF,TGTGCCAGCAGTGAAGCAATGGGACAGACCTACGAGCAGTACTTC
TRBJ1-1,-,-,TRBV28,CASRSGTPDMDTEAFF,TGTGCCAGCAGGTCCGGGACACCCGATATGGACACTGAAGCTTTCTTT